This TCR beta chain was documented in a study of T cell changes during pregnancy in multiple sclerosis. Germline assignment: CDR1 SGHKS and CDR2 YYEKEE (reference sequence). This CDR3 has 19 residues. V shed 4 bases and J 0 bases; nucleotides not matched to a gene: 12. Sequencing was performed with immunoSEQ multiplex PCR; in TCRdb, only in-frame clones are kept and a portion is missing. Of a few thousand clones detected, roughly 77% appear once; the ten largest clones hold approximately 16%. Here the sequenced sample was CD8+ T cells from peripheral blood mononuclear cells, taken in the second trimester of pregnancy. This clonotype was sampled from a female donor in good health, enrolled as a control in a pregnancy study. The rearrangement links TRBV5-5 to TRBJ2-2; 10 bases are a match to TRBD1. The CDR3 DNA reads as TGTGCCAGCAGCCAGACCCCGGGACAGGGGAACGCGAACACCGGGGAGCTGTTTTTT. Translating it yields CASSQTPGQGNANTGELFF.